Below, one TCR beta chain is given with its context. The data originate from a study of T cells after yellow fever vaccination. V lost 5 bases and J 7 bases, leaving 5 bases between the germline ends. The CDR3 loop spans 10 amino acids. Germline CDR1 is SEHNR and CDR2 is FQNEAQ (reference sequence). 5'RACE template switching generated TCR cDNA, adding a universal primer site and UMIs. Via MiXCR, TCRdb re-called the 5' RACE reads, giving one row per CDR3 protein. The table has about 320,000 distinct CDR3 sequences, approximately 12% seen once. Sequencing was performed on CD4+ T cells sorted from PBMCs, taken 15 days after the yellow fever booster vaccination. The clonotype was recovered from a young man who received the YFV17D yellow fever vaccine. The gene calls are TRBV7-9 and TRBJ1-1; no clear D gene. For the CDR3, the DNA is TGTGCCAGCAGCGGAAATGAAGCTTTCTTT. Protein product: CASSGNEAFF. The full variable domain, completed using reference TRBV7-9 and TRBJ1-1, is DTGVSQNPRHKITKRGQNVTFRCDPISEHNRLYWYRQTLGQGPEFLTYFQNEAQLEKSRLLSDRFSAERPKGSFSTLEIQRTEQGDSAMYLCASSGNEAFFGQGTRLTVV.